This passage covers 19 T cell receptor beta chains from one sample sequenced in a study of shared clonotypes between healthy human individuals. CD8 cells regarded as naive lacked CD45RO, were positively chosen for CCR7, and omitted terminally differentiated effector memory CD45RA+ cells. Measured with immunoSEQ multiplex PCR; TCRdb has only the in-frame clones, and not every one. The data hold around 2,100,000 clones, with roughly 94% observed a single time. The specimen sequenced was naive CD8+ T cells sorted from blood. The receptor source for this set is a man between 18 and 35 years old in good health.

The CDR3 sequence is CAASSLTGRNSPLHF. The DNA of the CDR3 is TGTGCCGCCAGCAGCTTAACAGGACGGAATTCACCCCTCCACTTT. This chain links TRBV7-9 with TRBJ1-6, with D tentatively TRBD1 (5 bases). V was pared by 11 bases and J by 7 bases, with 21 bases between. This CDR3 is 15 amino acids long. Per germline, CDR1 SEHNR and CDR2 FQNEAQ (reference sequence).

The CDR3 region has the DNA TGTGCCAGCAGCGTGGAGGGGATCGGGACTAGCGGGGGCCCCTACAATGAGCAGTTCTTC. This encodes CASSVEGIGTSGGPYNEQFF. The chain carries TRBV9 and TRBJ2-1; TRBD2 matches at 14 bases. V gave up 2 bases and J gave up 2 bases; unmatched junction bases: 12. This CDR3 contains 20 residues. Per the germline V gene, CDR1 is SGDLS and CDR2 is YYNGEE.

V and J are TRBV5-6 and TRBJ1-2; 8 bases agree with TRBD1. Germline V CDR1 and CDR2: SGHDT, YYEEEE. The CDR3 extends over 13 amino acids. V lost 0 bases, J lost 13 bases, and 8 bases stayed unmatched. The CDR3 protein is CASSLGAGQGPTF. The CDR3 region has the DNA TGTGCCAGCAGCTTGGGCGCTGGACAGGGCCCCACCTTC. Together with reference TRBV5-6 and TRBJ1-2, the CDR3 gives the full variable domain: DAGVTQSPTHLIKTRGQQVTLRCSPKSGHDTVSWYQQALGQGPQFIFQYYEEEERQRGNFPDRFSGHQFPNYSSELNVNALLLGDSALYLCASSLGAGQGPTFGSGTRLTVV.

The J gene is TRBJ2-7, the V gene TRBV27; 9 bases match TRBD1. This CDR3 has 14 residues. With 4 bases clipped from V and 5 bases from J, the junction kept 6 bases outside the gene matches. The germline CDR1 and CDR2 sequences are MNHEY and SMNVEV (reference sequence). CDR3 DNA sequence: TGTGCCAGCAGTTGGGGGACAGGGAGGGACGAGCAGTACTTC. Encoded protein: CASSWGTGRDEQYF.

Only one count was recorded for this clone. This chain uses TRBV7-9 with TRBJ2-1; D is unresolved. The CDR3 totals 16 residues. Germline-derived CDR1 and CDR2 are SEHNR and FQNEAQ (reference sequence). Trimming cost V 0 bases and J 3 bases, with 12 bases left between them. CDR3 residues: CASSLAWAADYNEQFF. For the CDR3, the DNA is TGTGCCAGCAGCTTAGCTTGGGCAGCTGACTACAATGAGCAGTTCTTC.

Worth noting for this clone: In the same sample, other DNA sequences code for this CDR3. V and J are TRBV14 and TRBJ1-1; no definite D call. CDR1 is SGHDN, CDR2 FVKESK, per germline. V was shortened by 3 bases and J by 3 bases, with 5 bases between the two germline ends. CDR3 length: 12 residues. DNA for the CDR3: TGTGCCAGCAGCCAGGGGTACACTGAAGCTTTCTTT. This codes for CASSQGYTEAFF.

The J gene is TRBJ2-1, the V gene TRBV19, with TRBD1 identical over 7 bases. The CDR3 is made up of 15 amino acids. V gave up 6 bases and J gave up 5 bases; unmatched junction bases: 10. Germline V gene data show CDR1 as LNHDA and CDR2 as SQIVND (reference sequence). This chain's CDR3 is CASSKTGLGHNEQFF. Written as DNA, the CDR3 is TGTGCCAGTAGCAAGACAGGGCTGGGGCACAATGAGCAGTTCTTC.

The gene calls are TRBV7-9 and TRBJ1-1, with D tentatively TRBD1 (5 bases). The CDR3 runs 13 residues. V gave up 5 bases and J gave up 8 bases, with 15 bases separating them. Germline CDR1 and CDR2: SEHNR and FQNEAQ (reference sequence). The CDR3 is CASSADSREEAFF. Here the CDR3 DNA reads TGTGCCAGCAGCGCAGACAGTCGGGAGGAAGCTTTCTTT.

This clone was seen just once. The rearrangement uses TRBV6-6 and TRBJ2-7; no firm D call. The V gene lost 0 bases and the J gene lost 1 base, with 10 bases spanning the gap. This CDR3 comprises 15 residues. CDR1 MNHNY and CDR2 SVGAGI come from the germline V gene (reference sequence). CDR3: CASSYSGRVSYEQYF. CDR3 nucleotide sequence: TGTGCCAGCAGTTACTCAGGGCGAGTTTCCTACGAGCAGTACTTC.

The J gene is TRBJ2-4, the V gene TRBV11-2; 7 nucleotides match TRBD1. Germline CDR1 reads SGHAT; CDR2 reads FQNNGV. Germline trimming cut 5 bases from V and 7 bases from J; bases unmatched to any gene: 11. The CDR3 has 15 amino acids. The CDR3 here is CASSPTGDPFNIQYF. For the CDR3, the DNA is TGTGCCAGCAGCCCCACAGGGGACCCATTCAACATTCAGTACTTC. Using reference TRBV11-2 and TRBJ2-4 for the parts outside the CDR3, the full variable domain is EAGVAQSPRYKIIEKRQSVAFWCNPISGHATLYWYQQILGQGPKLLIQFQNNGVVDDSQLPKDRFSAERLKGVDSTLKIQPAKLEDSAVYLCASSPTGDPFNIQYFGAGTRLSVL.

V usage is TRBV15 and J usage is TRBJ1-5; TRBD1 matches 12 bases. The CDR3 length is 15 residues. CDR1 is LNHNV and CDR2 is YYDKDF in the germline V gene (reference sequence). The V gene end was trimmed by 1 base and the J gene end by 6 bases; junction bases not matched to a gene: 1. Written as DNA, the CDR3 is TGTGCCACCAGCAGAGGGGGACAGGGGGCTCAGCCCCAGCATTTT. This sequence encodes CATSRGGQGAQPQHF. Based on the CDR3 plus reference TRBV15 and TRBJ1-5, the full variable domain is DAMVIQNPRYQVTQFGKPVTLSCSQTLNHNVMYWYQQKSSQAPKLLFHYYDKDFNNEADTPDNFQSRRPNTSFCFLDIRSPGLGDTAMYLCATSRGGQGAQPQHFGDGTRLSIL.

In its sample, this clone was seen once. The gene calls are TRBV29-1 and TRBJ2-1, with 9 bases that match TRBD2. The CDR3 runs to 13 residues. V gave up 6 bases and J gave up 4 bases; unmatched junction bases: 4. Germline values: CDR1 SQVTM, CDR2 ANQGSEA. The CDR3 spells CSVLAGDYNEQFF. Here the CDR3 DNA reads TGCAGCGTATTAGCGGGGGATTACAATGAGCAGTTCTTC.

CDR3 in amino acids: CSVLTTSVSTDTQYF. The CDR3 DNA reads TGCAGCGTCCTCACGACCAGCGTTAGCACAGATACGCAGTATTTT. The chain uses TRBV29-1 and TRBJ2-3; D remains ambiguous. Germline V gene data show CDR1 as SQVTM and CDR2 as ANQGSEA. The germline V and J ends were trimmed by 6 bases and 0 bases, with 16 bases remaining between them. CDR3 length: 15 residues.

This clone was recorded only once. V usage is TRBV4-1 and J usage is TRBJ1-1, with a possible D match to TRBD1 (6 bases). Trimming pared 3 bases from V and 11 bases from J, leaving 16 bases between. The CDR3 has 13 residues. Germline V lookup: CDR1 MGHRA, CDR2 YSYEKL. Here the CDR3 DNA reads TGCGCCAGCAGCCAGGAGGACAGCCGGGGGGCTTTCTTT. Translated: CASSQEDSRGAFF.

This clone was counted once. The chain is built from TRBV21-1 and TRBJ1-3. TRBV21-1 is given as a pseudogene. The CDR3 is 13 amino acids. CDR3: CASKGPSGNTIYF. CDR3 nucleotides: TGTGCCAGCAAAGGTCCGTCGGGAAACACCATATATTTT.

J is TRBJ2-3 and V is TRBV25-1, with 8 positions matching TRBD1. This CDR3 has 13 residues. With 7 bases clipped from V and 4 bases from J, the junction kept 4 bases outside the gene matches. Germline-derived CDR1 and CDR2 are MGHDK and SYGVNS. The CDR3: CASMDRDPDTQYF. The CDR3 nucleotides read TGTGCCAGCATGGACAGGGACCCAGATACGCAGTATTTT.

The chain links TRBV6-5 to TRBJ2-7, with TRBD1 matching 9 bases. V trimming: 6 bases; J trimming: 5 bases; junction bases outside the gene matches: 5. CDR1 MNHEY and CDR2 SVGAGI come from the germline V gene. The CDR3 consists of 13 residues. Here the CDR3 reads CASSGTGSHEQYF. The CDR3 coding sequence is TGTGCCAGCAGCGGGACAGGGTCGCACGAGCAGTACTTC.

The J gene is TRBJ2-5, the V gene TRBV4-3; D is unclear. V lost 4 bases to trimming and J lost 3 bases, with 12 bases between them. Germline V gives CDR1 LGHNA, CDR2 YSLEER. This CDR3 spans 14 amino acids. This CDR3 is CASSPSFPEETQYF. CDR3 DNA sequence: TGCGCCAGCAGCCCCTCGTTTCCCGAAGAGACCCAGTACTTC.

The genes are TRBV9 and TRBJ2-2; D is unclear. Trimming left V 0 bases short and J 0 bases short, with 9 bases between. The CDR3 has 16 residues. The germline CDR1 and CDR2 sequences are SGDLS and YYNGEE. CDR3 DNA: TGTGCCAGCAGCGTAGCTGTAGGGACGAACACCGGGGAGCTGTTTTTT. The encoded protein is CASSVAVGTNTGELFF.